This T cell receptor (beta chain) stems from a study of cytomegalovirus exposure and HLA in healthy donors. Study observations and caveats: Analysis was performed later, and it showed HLA-associated TCR beta chains to be more clonally expanded than equally common others. The number of N-insertions in an Asian-associated ancestry cluster was reportedly below the approximately 700-donor mean in a later analysis. In vitro experiments confirmed that three CMV-associated chains were specific for CMV antigens.

From germline, CDR1 is MNHEY and CDR2 SVGAGI. This CDR3 comprises 15 residues. V shed 0 bases and J 3 bases; nucleotides not matched to a gene: 1. A remark on this clone: Its antigen is still unknown.

PCR employed 60 Vbeta and 13 Jbeta primers. The assay was immunoSEQ multiplex PCR, and TCRdb's table has in-frame clones only and misses some. The sample has 180,000 or so clones; 77% are singletons. The receptor was derived from a woman aged 55-69 years in good health and CMV-seropositive. The sample was PBMCs. This chain connects TRBV6-5 to TRBJ2-4, with 8 bases aligning to TRBD1. The CDR3 sequence is CASSYSTGDKNIQYF. CDR3 sequence (DNA): TGTGCCAGCAGTTACTCGACAGGGGACAAAAACATTCAGTACTTC.